Shown below are 15 T cell receptor beta chains from a single sample sequenced in a study of shared clonotypes between healthy human individuals. Naive CD8 cells were CD45RO-negative, positively selected for CCR7, excluding terminally differentiated effector memory CD45RA+ cells. Method: immunoSEQ multiplex PCR; TCRdb's copy keeps in-frame clones and lacks some. The sample contains around 1.9 million clones, 93% of which appear only once. Sequenced sample: naive CD8+ T cells from PBMCs. The receptors come from a man aged 18 to 30 in good health. Some clones in this sample may be carry-over from other donors' samples.

V and J are TRBV28 and TRBJ1-5, with 8 bases lining up with TRBD1. The CDR3 has 17 residues. J lost 0 bases, V lost 5 bases, and 9 bases had no gene match. From germline, CDR1 is MDHEN and CDR2 SYDVKM. The CDR3 DNA follows: TGTGCCAGCAGTGCCTTCGGGGGGACAGGTAGCAATCAGCCCCAGCATTTT. It codes for CASSAFGGTGSNQPQHF. Complete variable domain (other parts from reference TRBV28 and TRBJ1-5): DVKVTQSSRYLVKRTGEKVFLECVQDMDHENMFWYRQDPGLGLRLIYFSYDVKMKEKGDIPEGYSVSREKKERFSLILESASTNQTSMYLCASSAFGGTGSNQPQHFGDGTRLSIL.

A note on this clone: At one end the junction does not follow the germline gene, possibly because of a read error. This chain connects TRBV6-5 to TRBJ2-7; D uncertain. Germline V gene data show CDR1 as MNHEY and CDR2 as SVGAGI. CDR3 length: 13 amino acids. The CDR3: CASSYSRFERSAF. The CDR3 coding sequence is TGTGCCAGCAGTTACTCGAGATTTGAACGGTCGGCCTTC.

This chain connects TRBV4-1 to TRBJ1-1; possible D gene TRBD1, 5 bases. The germline gives CDR1 MGHRA, CDR2 YSYEKL. Trimming cost V 3 bases and J 6 bases, with 14 bases left between them. CDR3 length: 14 residues. The CDR3 DNA reads as TGCGCCAGCAGCCAGCGGGGGGGTGGGTCTGAAGCTTTCTTT. Translation gives CASSQRGGGSEAFF.

The rearrangement uses TRBV6-5 and TRBJ2-5, with no clear D. Germline assignment: CDR1 MNHEY and CDR2 SVGAGI. The CDR3 sequence is 14 residues long. V lost 0 bases, J lost 5 bases, and 10 bases lay in between. Here the CDR3 reads CASSYSGWSETQYF. The CDR3 DNA is TGTGCCAGCAGTTACTCGGGCTGGAGTGAGACCCAGTACTTC.

This chain connects TRBV11-2 to TRBJ2-7; D might be TRBD2 (5 bases). Germline V gives CDR1 SGHAT, CDR2 FQNNGV. V dropped 1 base and J dropped 3 bases, with 16 bases sitting between them. The CDR3 spans 16 residues. CDR3: CASSLVKVSGFYEQYF. The CDR3 coding sequence is TGTGCCAGCAGCTTAGTTAAGGTCTCGGGGTTCTACGAGCAGTACTTC.

The chain is built from TRBV7-9 and TRBJ2-7, with TRBD1 matching 9 bases. CDR1 is SEHNR, CDR2 FQNEAQ, per germline (reference sequence). The CDR3 length is 15 residues. Trimming took 5 bases from V and 3 from J; bases not matched to a gene: 8. CDR3 protein: CASSKMATGGYEQYF. CDR3 in DNA: TGTGCCAGCAGCAAAATGGCGACAGGGGGCTACGAGCAGTACTTC.

This chain connects TRBV27 to TRBJ2-3; 8 bases align to TRBD2. This CDR3 comprises 15 residues. With V trimmed by 4 bases and J by 4 bases, 7 bases remained unmatched. Looked up from germline, CDR1 is MNHEY and CDR2 is SMNVEV (reference sequence). DNA for the CDR3: TGTGCCAGCAGTTCCGGGACTAGTTGGGCAGATACGCAGTATTTT. This encodes CASSSGTSWADTQYF.

The J gene is TRBJ2-5, the V gene TRBV7-8; D gene ambiguous. The CDR3 sequence is 15 residues long. Trimming took 3 bases from V and 4 from J, leaving 15 bases between them. Germline values: CDR1 SGHVS, CDR2 FQNEAQ. The CDR3 nucleotides read TGTGCCAGCAGCTTTTTGCGTCATGAAGGAGAGACCCAGTACTTC. Protein: CASSFLRHEGETQYF.

J is TRBJ2-6 and V is TRBV5-1; 7 bases fit TRBD1. V shed 0 bases and J 0 bases; nucleotides not matched to a gene: 6. Germline V gives CDR1 SGHRS, CDR2 YFSETQ. The CDR3 spans 18 residues. The CDR3 sequence: CASSLVTGANSGANVLTF. For the CDR3, the DNA is TGCGCCAGCAGCTTGGTAACAGGGGCTAACTCTGGGGCCAACGTCCTGACTTTC. Complete variable domain (other parts from reference TRBV5-1 and TRBJ2-6): KAGVTQTPRYLIKTRGQQVTLSCSPISGHRSVSWYQQTPGQGLQFLFEYFSETQRNKGNFPGRFSGRQFSNSRSEMNVSTLELGDSALYLCASSLVTGANSGANVLTFGAGSRLTVL.

The V call is TRBV27, the J call TRBJ2-1; 8 bases are a match to TRBD1. The CDR3 spans 16 residues. Germline CDR1 MNHEY, CDR2 SMNVEV (reference sequence). Trimming cost V 7 bases and J 6 bases; bases outside gene matches: 14. This CDR3 reads CASNPVDRTGINEQFF. The CDR3 coding sequence is TGTGCCAGCAACCCGGTCGACAGGACAGGGATCAATGAGCAGTTCTTC.

The table lists this clone with a count of one. The CDR3 loop reads CASGLAINPVEQFF. The CDR3 DNA sequence: TGTGCTAGTGGTTTGGCTATAAACCCCGTGGAGCAGTTCTTC. The rearrangement uses TRBV12-5 and TRBJ2-1; D gene unclear. Per germline, CDR1 LGHNT and CDR2 FRNRAP. The V end was cut by 1 base, the J end by 10 bases, with 14 bases between. This CDR3 is 14 amino acids long.

CDR3 protein: CASSLGDRVRDEQYF. The CDR3 DNA reads as TGTGCCAGCAGCTTAGGCGACAGGGTGCGGGACGAGCAGTACTTC. The J gene is TRBJ2-7, the V gene TRBV11-2; 7 bases line up with TRBD1. The CDR3 has 15 residues. Trimming removed 1 base from V and 5 bases from J; junction bases left unmatched: 8. Germline V gene lookup returns CDR1 SGHAT and CDR2 FQNNGV.

V is TRBV19 and J is TRBJ1-1, with D uncertain. Trimming took off 3 bases at V and 2 bases at J, with 10 bases between the two ends. Germline V gene data show CDR1 as LNHDA and CDR2 as SQIVND (reference sequence). This CDR3 spans 14 amino acids. The CDR3 DNA reads TGTGCCAGTAGTATTCAGGACCCAAACACTGAAGCTTTCTTT. This translates into CASSIQDPNTEAFF.

This chain uses TRBV4-3 with TRBJ2-7; a possible D gene is TRBD1 (5 bases). V was cut by 1 base and J by 3 bases, with 13 bases left in between. Germline V CDR1 and CDR2: LGHNA, YSLEER. This CDR3 region has 15 residues. The CDR3 region is CASSQGEDKYYEQYF. In DNA, the CDR3 is TGCGCCAGCAGCCAAGGCGAGGACAAGTACTACGAGCAGTACTTC.

The chain is built from TRBV29-1 and TRBJ2-2; 13 bases agree with TRBD2. Germline CDR1 SQVTM, CDR2 ANQGSEA. The CDR3 spans 15 residues. V lost 4 bases, J lost 7 bases, and 6 bases stayed unmatched. The CDR3 sequence: CSVGRTSGRNGELFF. CDR3 sequence (DNA): TGCAGCGTTGGCAGGACTAGCGGGAGAAACGGGGAGCTGTTTTTT.